The clone carrying this T cell receptor (beta chain) was detected only once. Its target is unknown. Not enrolled were patients with uncontrolled infection, other autoimmune disease, pregnancy or lactation. The diagnoses drew upon clinical symptoms, serum thyroxine and TRAb, thyroid ultrasound and orbital computed tomography. This entry comes from a study of T cells in Graves' hyperthyroidism and ophthalmopathy. Overall study results and limits: Most clonotypes expanded in thyroid above 0.001 were likewise present in blood.

The germline V gene has CDR1 SQVTM and CDR2 ANQGSEA. The CDR3 has 12 amino acids. V was clipped by 8 bases and J by 6 bases, with 16 bases between them. The source material, RNA transcripts, was used to amplify TCR beta CDR3 regions. Carried out on the TCR CDR3, a first-round RT-PCR used the HTBI primer set. TCRdb used MiXCR to reprocess the multiplex PCR reads, holding one entry per CDR3 protein. The sample consists of roughly 500,000 distinct CDR3 sequences, just over 45% of them appearing once. Sequencing used peripheral blood or thyroid tissue (not recorded which). The chain employs TRBV29-1 and TRBJ1-2, with a weak D call TRBD1 (5 bases). The sequence came from an adult woman with Graves' disease, either hyperthyroidism or ophthalmopathy (not recorded which). CDR3 coding DNA: TGCAGCAGTTACCAGGGAAAGGATGGCTACACCTTC. This sequence encodes CSSYQGKDGYTF.